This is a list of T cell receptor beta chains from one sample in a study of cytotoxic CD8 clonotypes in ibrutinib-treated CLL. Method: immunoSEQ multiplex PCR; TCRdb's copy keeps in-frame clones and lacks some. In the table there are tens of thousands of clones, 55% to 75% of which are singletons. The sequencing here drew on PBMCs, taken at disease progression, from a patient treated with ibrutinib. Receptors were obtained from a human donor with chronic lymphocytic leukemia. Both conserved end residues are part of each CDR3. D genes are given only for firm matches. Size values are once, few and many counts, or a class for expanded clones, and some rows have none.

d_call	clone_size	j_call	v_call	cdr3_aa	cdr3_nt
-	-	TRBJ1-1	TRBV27	CASSLRMNTEAFF	TGTGCCAGCAGTTTACGTATGAACACTGAAGCTTTCTTT
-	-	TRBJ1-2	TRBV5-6	CASSPIGGRYGYTF	TGTGCCAGCAGCCCGATCGGAGGGCGCTATGGCTACACCTTC
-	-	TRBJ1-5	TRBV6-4	CASSMQPNQPQHF	TGTGCCAGCAGTATGCAGCCTAATCAGCCCCAGCATTTT
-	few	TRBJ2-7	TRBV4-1	CASSQEGTYEQYF	TGCGCCAGCAGCCAAGAGGGCACCTACGAGCAGTACTTC
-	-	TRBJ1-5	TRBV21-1	CASSHRVCQPQHF	TGTGCCAGCAGCCACCGGGTCTGCCAGCCCCAGCATTTT
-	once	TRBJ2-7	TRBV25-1	CASSEYIHTDSYEQYF	TGTGCCAGCAGTGAATATATTCATACGGACAGCTACGAGCAGTACTTC
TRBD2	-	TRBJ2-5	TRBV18	CASSSRTSGGETQYF	TGTGCCAGCTCATCCCGGACTAGCGGGGGAGAGACCCAGTACTTC
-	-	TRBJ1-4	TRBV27	CASSFSAVTTNEKLFF	TGTGCCAGCAGTTTTAGCGCAGTGACAACTAATGAAAAACTGTTTTTT
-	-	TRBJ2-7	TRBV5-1	CASSDYPGSSSYEQYF	TGCGCCAGCAGCGATTACCCGGGTAGTAGCTCCTACGAGCAGTACTTC
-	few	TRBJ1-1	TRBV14	CASSQALNTEAFF	TGTGCCAGCAGCCAGGCCTTGAACACTGAAGCTTTCTTT
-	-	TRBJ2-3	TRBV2	CASLAGATDTQYF	TGTGCCAGTCTAGCTGGGGCCACAGATACGCAGTATTTT
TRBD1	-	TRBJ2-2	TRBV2	CATGTGGNTGELFF	TGTGCCACAGGGACAGGGGGCAACACCGGGGAGCTGTTTTTT
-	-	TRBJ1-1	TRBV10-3	CAISLEGNTEAFF	TGTGCCATCAGTCTCGAGGGAAACACTGAAGCTTTCTTT
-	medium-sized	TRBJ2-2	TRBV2	CASSEGRVYPGELFF	TGTGCCAGCAGTGAGGGCAGGGTGTATCCCGGGGAGCTGTTTTTT
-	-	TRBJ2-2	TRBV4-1	CASSQVVGARTGELFF	TGCGCCAGCAGCCAAGTTGTAGGGGCAAGGACCGGGGAGCTGTTTTTT
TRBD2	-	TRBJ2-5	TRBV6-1	CARGLGAGEETQYF	TGTGCCAGGGGGCTGGGAGCGGGGGAAGAGACCCAGTACTTC
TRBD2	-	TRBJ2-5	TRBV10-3	CAISDQLAGEKGTQYF	TGTGCCATCAGTGATCAACTAGCGGGAGAAAAGGGGACCCAGTACTTC
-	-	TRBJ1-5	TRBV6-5	CASSTGNQQPQHF	TGTGCCAGCAGTACAGGGAACCAACAGCCCCAGCATTTT
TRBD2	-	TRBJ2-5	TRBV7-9	CASSLRGSGGETQYF	TGTGCCAGCAGCTTAAGAGGGAGCGGGGGAGAGACCCAGTACTTC
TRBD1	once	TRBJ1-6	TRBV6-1	CATTLQGLYSPLHF	TGTGCCACCACGTTACAGGGGTTGTATTCACCCCTCCACTTT
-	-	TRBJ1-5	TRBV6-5	CASRSSGGSNQPQHF	TGTGCCAGCAGGTCGTCCGGGGGTAGCAATCAGCCCCAGCATTTT
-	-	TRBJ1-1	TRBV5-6	CASSYGTPNTEAFF	TGTGCCAGCAGCTACGGGACACCGAACACTGAAGCTTTCTTT
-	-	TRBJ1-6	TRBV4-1	CASSLFSLGDSPLHF	TGCGCCAGCAGCCTCTTTTCGTTAGGGGATTCACCCCTCCACTTT
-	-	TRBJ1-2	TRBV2	CASSEARGGSSWGGYTF	TGTGCCAGCAGTGAAGCGCGGGGCGGATCATCCTGGGGCGGCTACACCTTC
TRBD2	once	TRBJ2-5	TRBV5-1	CASSRGTSGEETQYF	TGCGCCAGCAGCAGAGGGACTAGCGGGGAAGAGACCCAGTACTTC
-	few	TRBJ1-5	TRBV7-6	CASSQVNQPQHF	TGTGCCAGCAGCCAGGTCAATCAGCCCCAGCATTTT
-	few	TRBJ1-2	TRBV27	CASSSDVSTASYGYTF	TGTGCCAGCAGTTCTGATGTTTCGACAGCCTCTTATGGCTACACCTTC
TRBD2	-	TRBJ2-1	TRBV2	CASRGPGTSGGYNEQFF	TGTGCCAGCAGGGGTCCCGGGACTAGCGGGGGTTACAATGAGCAGTTCTTC
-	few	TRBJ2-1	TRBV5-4	CASSLSLAGEQFF	TGTGCCAGCAGCTTGAGCCTAGCCGGCGAGCAGTTCTTC
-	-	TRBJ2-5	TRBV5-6	CASSLRSDSRLETQYF	TGTGCCAGCAGCTTGCGTTCGGACAGTAGACTAGAGACCCAGTACTTC
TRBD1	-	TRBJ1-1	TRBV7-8	CASSLAKRTGRTEAFF	TGTGCCAGCAGCTTAGCGAAGCGGACAGGGAGGACTGAAGCTTTCTTT
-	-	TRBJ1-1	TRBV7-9	CASSSRGSTTEAFF	TGTGCCAGCAGCTCTCGTGGTAGTACCACTGAAGCTTTCTTT
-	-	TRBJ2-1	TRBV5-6	CASSFGGMEGFF	TGTGCCAGCAGCTTTGGCGGGATGGAAGGGTTCTTC
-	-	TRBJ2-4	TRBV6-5	CASSYRPEMVKNIQYF	TGTGCCAGCAGTTACCGGCCGGAGATGGTCAAAAACATTCAGTACTTC
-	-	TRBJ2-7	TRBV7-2	CASSLTIQMGEQYF	TGTGCCAGCAGCCTCACCATCCAGATGGGCGAGCAGTACTTC
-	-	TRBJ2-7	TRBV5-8	CASSRSYEQYF	TGTGCCAGCAGCCGCTCTTACGAGCAGTACTTC
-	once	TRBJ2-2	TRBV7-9	CAGRRVTGELFF	TGTGCCGGGAGGCGGGTCACCGGGGAGCTGTTTTTT
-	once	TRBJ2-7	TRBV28	CASSSGLGPTYEQYF	TGTGCCAGCAGTTCTGGACTGGGACCGACCTACGAGCAGTACTTC
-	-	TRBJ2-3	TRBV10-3	CAISVTQDTDTQYF	TGTGCCATCAGTGTTACCCAGGACACAGATACGCAGTATTTT
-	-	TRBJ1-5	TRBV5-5	CASSLGTFSNQPQHF	TGTGCCAGCAGCCTAGGGACATTTAGCAATCAGCCCCAGCATTTT
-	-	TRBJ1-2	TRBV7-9	CASSPRGELPNYGYTF	TGTGCCAGCAGCCCTCGGGGAGAGCTACCTAACTATGGCTACACCTTC
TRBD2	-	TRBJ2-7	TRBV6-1	CASRIPSGRTYEQYF	TGTGCCAGCCGCATCCCTAGCGGGAGGACCTACGAGCAGTACTTC
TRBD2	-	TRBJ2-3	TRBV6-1	CASSAASGGPTDTQYF	TGTGCCAGCAGTGCGGCTAGCGGGGGGCCCACAGATACGCAGTATTTT